This T cell receptor (beta chain) was captured by sequencing in a study of shared clonotypes between healthy human individuals. This table comes from immunoSEQ multiplex PCR, and its TCRdb copy is limited to in-frame clones, with some not included. Of roughly 1,800,000 clones listed, approximately 94% were seen once; the top ten hold approximately 1%. Germline CDR1 and CDR2: SGHDN and FVKESK. The CDR3 totals 15 residues. The V end was cut by 0 bases, the J end by 4 bases, with 10 bases between. CD45RO-negative cells were positively selected for CCR7, leaving out terminally differentiated effector memory CD45RA+ cells. All of the donors resided in Nashville, Tennessee, and each was a Caucasian adult.

The sequencing input was naive CD8+ T cells sorted from blood. The chain combines TRBV14 with TRBJ1-3, with TRBD1 as a possible D gene (5 bases). The TCR comes from a young man in good health. The CDR3 DNA sequence: TGTGCCAGCAGCCAAGATTTTGCAGGGGGAAACACCATATATTTT. It is translated as CASSQDFAGGNTIYF.